Here is one T cell receptor (beta chain) with its context. A few counts support this clonotype. This receptor's antigen is unknown. No base quality values were provided; no much bigger clone lies one nucleotide off. TCR cDNA was synthesized by 5'RACE template switching, which introduced a universal primer site and unique molecular identifiers. cDNA synthesis was primed from both the TCR alpha and TCR beta constant segments. Library amplification used two PCR steps, and the second PCR step added sample barcodes and sequencing adapters. Sequencing of libraries was performed on Illumina HiSeq 2500 (2x100 bp) or NovaSeq (2x150 bp). The published analysis was carried out like this. MIGEC was used to demultiplex reads and collapse the reads into UMI consensus sequences, and MiXCR was used for V(D)J alignment. Using edgeR on replicate PBMC samples, clonotypes were called vaccine-responding if FDR was below 0.01 and the log2 fold change was above 5 up to day 15. Each bulk clonotype received a CD4 or CD8 identity based on whether the sequenced CD4 or CD8 repertoire contained that clonotype at higher abundance. TCRdb trimmed the raw reads at Q25, called clones with MiXCR and kept productive beta chains. Each record represents a unique CDR3 protein, reported with the most common genes and DNA among its rows. The V and J calls were determined by TCRdb, not by the authors. In all, the sample holds some 350,000 distinct CDR3 sequences, and 6.2% of those were seen once. Of the sample, about 15% falls within the top ten clones.

For CDR1 and CDR2, the germline V gene lists SGHVS and FNYEAQ. V is cut by 2 bases and J by 5 bases, and the space between the germline ends is 18 bases. The CDR3 starts with the cysteine, ends with the phenylalanine, and has 16 residues. The kept DNA is CDR3 alone, 48 bases in frame from the first base. These data come from a study of T cells after yellow fever vaccination (dated by TCRdb to between 2018 and 2020). Study-level background: The SMART-Seq v4 Ultra Low Input RNA kit was used to prepare libraries from fractions with low cell numbers. To follow T-cell clones before and after both primary and booster YFV17D yellow fever vaccination, bulk TCR alpha and beta repertoires underwent longitudinal sequencing. Blood samples were taken at several timepoints before and after primary and secondary immunization, and bulk PBMC replicates and cell subsets were isolated. The cohort comprised two healthy male donors, one aged 18 to 30 and one aged 30 to 40 years. Results the study describes overall, beyond this receptor: Only two donors were included in the study, so the extent to which the findings can be generalized is limited. FACS-sorted repertoires could contain abundant contaminating clonotypes from the bulk population, so computational filtering was required. After the booster, most of the clones that had expanded following primary vaccination were detected again (roughly 96% of CD4 and roughly nine tenths of CD8), which suggests that memory was broadly maintained. The secondary T-cell response was found to be weaker but faster than the primary response, with a peak reached on day 5 rather than on day 15. A small share of clonotypes was detected in both CD4 and CD8 compartments, with the overlap likely arising from convergent recombination.

The treatment or condition label, as the study defines it: live attenuated yellow fever vaccine strain. At each blood-draw timepoint, two biological replicates of bulk PBMCs were obtained. A standard Ficoll-Paque protocol was used to isolate PBMCs from peripheral blood. RNA was extracted with TriZol from bulk PBMCs, CD4 and CD8 fractions, and dextramer-positive and dextramer-negative fractions. The TCR sequence derives from a man under 40 who received the YFV17D yellow fever vaccine. The chain is made from TRBV7-6 and TRBJ2-5, with the D call perhaps TRBD1 or TRBD2, as 5 bases match in each case. The sample was PBMCs, taken 5 days after the yellow fever booster vaccination. The CDR3 reads CASSLSIWGSRETQYF. The DNA sequence is given as TGTGCCAGCAGCTTAAGTATTTGGGGGAGTCGGGAGACCCAGTACTTC.